This T cell receptor beta chain was obtained from a study of regulatory T cells in long-lasting Graves disease. The CDR3 loop spans 13 amino acids. Germline CDR1 reads SGDLS; CDR2 reads YYNGEE. Trimming shortened V by 4 bases and J by 1 base, and 8 bases separated the two germline ends. Arm-PCR of CDR3 regions and iRepertoire HTBI primers were used to build TCR beta libraries. TCRdb re-called the multiplex PCR reads with MiXCR, one entry per CDR3 protein. The data contain 350,000 to 500,000 distinct CDR3 sequences, around 13% of them singletons. Study-level points and caveats: Segments TRBV28, TRBJ1-2 and TRBJ2-5 showed preferential usage in persistent disease.

At least ten counts were recorded for this clonotype. Its target is not known. Time point indicated: newly diagnosed GD, antithyroid drugs for less than 3 months. The TCR library used RNA extracted from PBMCs. The same data also contributed to another study, on T cells in Graves' hyperthyroidism and ophthalmopathy. Turning to that study: A model of 13 V-J pairs discriminated ophthalmopathy from stable hyperthyroidism.

The receptor's source is a woman between 50 and 59 years old with Graves disease. The rearrangement uses TRBV9 and TRBJ1-1; TRBD1 might be the D (5 bases). Material: peripheral blood mononuclear cells (PBMCs), obtained at new diagnosis, from a patient treated with antithyroid drugs. CDR3 sequence reads: CASSSGSNTEAFF. As DNA, the CDR3 is TGTGCCAGCAGCTCAGGGTCGAACACTGAAGCTTTCTTT.